This entry is about one T cell receptor beta chain. Its antigen remains unknown. The data originate from a study of molecular identifiers for immune sequencing clone quantification. As previously described, bulk TCR libraries were made using listed TCR primers. TCRdb reprocessed the PCR reads via MiXCR and lists one record per CDR3 protein. The repertoire includes around 460,000 distinct CDR3 sequences, 25% of them detected once, and around 0.78% sits in the top ten. Study results and caveats: In CMV-specific effectors, clones above 20 copies held over 98% of molecules; naive, under 1%. Barcodes shared by identical TCR molecules could lead to underestimated sizes of highly expanded clones.

The sequence derives from a human donor in good health. Some libraries in this study had Jurkat cell RNA spiked in. Sequenced: naive CD8+ T cells from blood, with Jurkat cell RNA spiked in. The sample's subset: FACS-sorted CD8+CD4-CCR7+CD45RA+ naive T cells.

The CDR3 sequence: CASSLGSSGDSYEQYF. The DNA of the CDR3 is TGTGCCAGCAGCTTAGGTAGTAGCGGGGACTCCTACGAGCAGTACTTC. This rearrangement joins TRBV11-2 to TRBJ2-7, with TRBD2 identical over 8 bases. The CDR3 loop spans 16 amino acids. The V segment lost 1 base and the J segment 0 bases; nucleotides outside the gene matches: 5. Germline V CDR1 and CDR2: SGHAT, FQNNGV. Full variable domain (rest looked up from reference TRBV11-2 and TRBJ2-7): EAGVAQSPRYKIIEKRQSVAFWCNPISGHATLYWYQQILGQGPKLLIQFQNNGVVDDSQLPKDRFSAERLKGVDSTLKIQPAKLEDSAVYLCASSLGSSGDSYEQYFGPGTRLTVT.